The clone carrying this T cell receptor beta chain was counted a few times. The antigen remains undetermined. Reverse transcribing all isolated RNA meant expressed TCRB transcripts were sequenced. The assay was immunoSEQ multiplex PCR, and TCRdb's table has in-frame clones only and misses some. The table lists 300,000 or so clones, approximately 9.9% of them singletons. The entry originates in a study of beta chain features in type 1 diabetes. Germline values: CDR1 ENHRY, CDR2 SYGVKD. The V segment lost 7 bases and the J segment 2 bases; nucleotides outside the gene matches: 5. CDR3 length: 14 residues. Study observations and caveats: When Type 1 diabetes patients were examined, their TCRB CDR3s proved moderately but significantly shorter in all four CD4+ subsets.

The authors sorted CD4+ naive, central memory, regulatory and stem cell-like memory cells via CD45RO/CCR7/CD25/CD127/CD95/CD27. Sorted populations all had greater than 98% purity. The receptor comes from a man aged 25-40 years with type 1 diabetes. Sequenced sample: central memory CD4+ T cells from blood. The chain combines TRBV10-3 with TRBJ1-3, with 7 nucleotides matching TRBD1. The chain's CDR3 is CAINTGDAGNTIYF. The CDR3 region has the DNA TGTGCCATCAATACAGGGGATGCTGGAAACACCATATATTTT.